This T cell receptor beta chain derives from a study of T-cell memory formation after mild COVID-19. 5'RACE primed at constant segments yielded TCR alpha and TCR beta cDNA libraries bearing sample barcodes and UMIs. TCRdb re-analysed the 5' RACE reads in MiXCR, keeping a single row per CDR3 protein. Of roughly 130,000 distinct CDR3 sequences in the sample, about 6% were seen once. Trimming removed 7 bases from V and 2 bases from J, with 17 bases in between. This CDR3 has 15 residues. Germline V gene lookup returns CDR1 MNHEY and CDR2 SVGAGI. The receptor's source is an adult woman who had mild COVID-19 (a few samples of this study predate the infection). Cell type and time point are not known. The rearrangement links TRBV6-5 to TRBJ1-1, with D uncertain. Sequencing was done on a sample of PBMCs or a T cell subset sorted from them (not recorded which). The CDR3 protein is CASTTPGRLNTEAFF. The CDR3 nucleotides read TGTGCCAGCACCACACCCGGCAGATTAAACACTGAAGCTTTCTTT.